These 26 T cell receptor beta chains were sequenced from one sample in a study of identical twins (dated by TCRdb to the mid-2010s). The library relied on 5' RACE. The sequencing machine was an Illumina HiSeq 2000. TCRdb passed the public sequencing reads through fastp at Q25 and MiXCR, retaining productive beta sequences. Each CDR3 protein gets just one entry, which takes the most common genes and DNA from the rows behind it. The sample table shows 200,000 to 250,000 distinct CDR3 sequences, and about 13% are seen once. Of the sample, 4% to 5% falls within the top ten clones. These data also featured in a second study, about yellow fever vaccine responses in identical twins.

The material sequenced was memory (CD45RO+) T cells sorted from blood. Taken with the paper, the label for cell subset or site translates to: CD45RO+ enriched T cells. These receptors originate from a woman aged 18 to 35 in good health.

The V and J genes are TRBV6-1 and TRBJ2-2; no clear D gene. The CDR3 is made up of 13 amino acids. V was shortened by 6 bases and J by 7 bases, with 12 bases between the two germline ends. The germline CDR1 and CDR2 sequences are MNHNS and SASEGT. CDR3 in DNA: TGTGCCAGCAGATTCGGGTGGGACGGGGAGCTGTTTTTT. Translated, it gives CASRFGWDGELFF.

This clonotype was found a few times. This chain connects TRBV4-2 to TRBJ1-4; D remains unclear. Germline lookup yields CDR1 LGHNA and CDR2 YNFKEQ. The ends were cut back, 0 bases at V and 7 bases at J, with 12 bases in the middle. This CDR3 comprises 15 residues. The CDR3 sequence is CASSQESGGSEKLFF. DNA for the CDR3: TGTGCCAGCAGCCAAGAATCGGGTGGGAGTGAAAAACTGTTTTTT.

CDR3 DNA: TGTGCCATCAGTGATGTCCAGTCCCTCCACTTT. Its translation is CAISDVQSLHF. V usage is TRBV10-3 and J usage is TRBJ1-6; unclear D gene. Between the trimmed V and J ends, which lost 3 bases and 14 bases, there was a span of 8 bases. The CDR3 loop spans 11 amino acids. Germline CDR1 ENHRY, CDR2 SYGVKD.

This clonotype was counted only a few times. The chain employs TRBV24-1 and TRBJ2-1; D not resolved. The V gene's germline CDR1 is KGHDR and CDR2 SFDVKD. The length of the CDR3 is 14 residues. V was shortened by 6 bases and J by 0 bases, with 8 bases between the two germline ends. The CDR3 nucleotides are TGTGCCACCAGTCATTCAGACTCCTACAATGAGCAGTTCTTC. Amino acid sequence: CATSHSDSYNEQFF.

This clonotype was seen at least ten times. V usage is TRBV12-3 or TRBV12-4 and J usage is TRBJ2-5, with 7 bases lining up with TRBD1. Trimming at V came to 6 bases and at J to 3 bases, leaving 7 bases not matched to a gene. CDR3 size: 14 residues. The CDR3: CASSYPGGEETQYF. The CDR3 coding sequence is TGTGCCAGCAGCTACCCAGGGGGAGAAGAGACCCAGTACTTC.

This clonotype has more than one count but fewer than ten. J is TRBJ2-1 and V is TRBV11-1; 9 bases fit TRBD2. Germline-derived CDR1 and CDR2 are SGHAT and FQDESV (reference sequence). CDR3 length: 18 amino acids. V shed 4 bases, J shed 9 bases, and the junction held 19 bases outside the gene matches. CDR3 in amino acids: CASSSPDLRAGGPFEQFF. CDR3 coding DNA: TGTGCCAGCAGCTCCCCCGATCTTCGGGCGGGGGGGCCCTTTGAGCAGTTCTTC.

This chain connects TRBV2 to TRBJ2-7; a possible D gene is TRBD1 (6 bases). The CDR3 consists of 16 residues. Per the germline V gene, CDR1 is SNHLY and CDR2 is FYNNEI. V lost 6 bases and J 2 bases, leaving 20 bases between the germline ends. This CDR3 is CASRAQGRGRPYEQYF. Written as DNA, the CDR3 is TGTGCCAGCAGGGCCCAAGGCAGGGGCCGACCCTACGAGCAGTACTTC.

A few counts support this clonotype. The rearrangement joins TRBV20-1 to TRBJ2-5; unclear D gene. Between the trimmed V and J ends, which lost 1 base and 4 bases, there was a span of 13 bases. Germline-derived CDR1 and CDR2 are DFQATT and SNEGSKA (reference sequence). The CDR3 length is 14 residues. The CDR3: CSARVQTNLETQYF. The CDR3 nucleotides are TGCAGTGCTAGAGTCCAGACGAATCTAGAGACCCAGTACTTC.

The sample holds many counts of this clonotype. This chain uses TRBV15 with TRBJ2-7; TRBD1 agrees at 7 bases. The CDR3 covers 15 residues. The ends lost 1 base at V and 7 bases at J; junction bases unmatched: 10. Germline loops: CDR1 LNHNV, CDR2 YYDKDF (reference sequence). CDR3 loop: CATSRVGQGEGEQYF. CDR3 DNA: TGTGCCACCAGCAGAGTGGGGCAGGGGGAAGGGGAGCAGTACTTC.

In this sample, this clonotype turned up a few times. CDR3 DNA: TGCAGCGTTGTTGGGGGGGCCGCCTACGAGCAGTACTTC. This translates into CSVVGGAAYEQYF. The J gene is TRBJ2-7, the V gene TRBV29-1; TRBD2 is a possible D gene (7 bases). Trimming removed 4 bases from V and 2 bases from J, with 12 bases in between. CDR1 is SQVTM and CDR2 is ANQGSEA in the germline V gene. The CDR3 runs 13 residues.

This clonotype was counted between two and nine times. The V gene is TRBV12-3 or TRBV12-4, the J gene TRBJ2-5; TRBD2 matches at 15 bases. Trimming took 5 bases from V and 5 from J; bases not matched to a gene: 6. CDR3 length equals 16 residues. CDR3 loop: CASSLWTSGRGETQYF. The DNA for the CDR3 is TGTGCCAGCAGTCTTTGGACTAGCGGGAGGGGTGAGACCCAGTACTTC.

V gene TRBV20-1 combines with J gene TRBJ2-3, with a tentative D call TRBD2 (5 bases). The V end lost 4 bases, the J end lost 3 bases, and 26 bases lay between the germline ends. This CDR3 has 18 residues. CDR1 is DFQATT, CDR2 SNEGSKA, per germline (reference sequence). The CDR3 protein is CSATTRGSGPPRTDTQYF. The CDR3 DNA follows: TGCAGTGCTACGACGAGAGGGTCAGGACCCCCTCGGACAGATACGCAGTATTTT.

The chain combines TRBV5-4 with TRBJ2-7; the D gene is possibly TRBD2 (6 bases). The CDR3 has 20 amino acids. Trimming took 1 base from V and 5 from J, leaving 31 bases between them. The V gene's germline CDR1 is SGHNT and CDR2 YYREEE (reference sequence). The CDR3 here is CASSLFAGRGSKVRPDEQYF. The CDR3 region has the DNA TGTGCCAGCAGCTTGTTCGCGGGTCGGGGGTCAAAAGTCAGGCCCGACGAGCAGTACTTC.

This chain joins TRBV7-3 and TRBJ2-2; no clear D. Trimming shortened V by 5 bases and J by 6 bases, and 16 bases separated the two germline ends. CDR1 SGHTA and CDR2 FQGTGA come from the germline V gene. CDR3 length: 15 residues. CDR3 DNA sequence: TGTGCCAGCAGCCCCCATCAATCCGGCGCCGGGGAGCTGTTTTTT. This codes for CASSPHQSGAGELFF. The full variable domain, its missing parts supplied by reference TRBV7-3 and TRBJ2-2, is GAGVSQTPSNKVTEKGKYVELRCDPISGHTALYWYRQSLGQGPEFLIYFQGTGAADDSGLPNDRFFAVRPEGSVSTLKIQRTERGDSAVYLCASSPHQSGAGELFFGEGSRLTVL.

This clonotype was observed a few times. In DNA form, the CDR3 reads TGTGCCAGCAGTTACCCAGCTAGCGGGGTGTCCTACGAGCAGTACTTC. It codes for CASSYPASGVSYEQYF. The V and J genes are TRBV6-5 and TRBJ2-7; TRBD2 matches 9 bases. Trimming took 2 bases from V and 1 from J; bases not matched to a gene: 6. This CDR3 has 16 amino acids. The V gene's germline CDR1 is MNHEY and CDR2 SVGAGI.

This chain uses TRBV5-1 with TRBJ1-1, with 7 bases lining up with TRBD1. The J segment lost 3 bases and the V segment lost 5 bases, leaving 7 bases of the junction unmatched. This CDR3 region has 14 residues. CDR1 and CDR2 from the germline V gene are SGHRS and YFSETQ. CDR3 sequence reads: CASSNDREDTEAFF. Written as DNA, the CDR3 is TGCGCCAGCAGTAACGACAGGGAGGACACTGAAGCTTTCTTT.

The rearrangement uses TRBV20-1 and TRBJ2-4, with D perhaps TRBD2 (6 bases). The CDR3 consists of 19 residues. The germline gives CDR1 DFQATT, CDR2 SNEGSKA (reference sequence). V was clipped by 3 bases and J by 0 bases, with 24 bases between them. The CDR3 loop is CSASPLGGVTELAKNIQYF. As DNA, the CDR3 is TGCAGTGCTAGCCCCCTGGGGGGTGTCACCGAACTAGCCAAAAACATTCAGTACTTC.

The J gene is TRBJ2-7, the V gene TRBV4-1, with D possibly matching TRBD2 (5 bases). The CDR3 totals 14 residues. From germline, CDR1 is MGHRA and CDR2 YSYEKL. V shed 1 base and J shed 3 bases, with 10 bases lying between them. CDR3 loop: CASSQAGGNYEQYF. CDR3 DNA: TGCGCCAGCAGCCAAGCTGGAGGAAACTACGAGCAGTACTTC.

This chain joins TRBV5-6 and TRBJ2-5, with TRBD1 identical over 9 bases. This CDR3 has 18 residues. Germline CDR1 and CDR2: SGHDT and YYEEEE. Trimming cost V 0 bases and J 0 bases; bases outside gene matches: 9. The CDR3 DNA reads TGTGCCAGCAGCTTGGAGGGACAGGGCGAGTTGTACCAAGAGACCCAGTACTTC. As protein: CASSLEGQGELYQETQYF.

This sequence joins TRBV24-1 and TRBJ2-2; 10 nucleotides align to TRBD1. The CDR3 runs to 16 residues. The germline V gene encodes CDR1 KGHDR and CDR2 SFDVKD. Unmatched junction bases numbered 6, after V lost 4 bases and J lost 5 bases. CDR3 nucleotide sequence: TGTGCCACCAGTGACCAAGGGACAGGGGCGACCGGGGAGCTGTTTTTT. This gives the protein CATSDQGTGATGELFF.

V is TRBV6-2 or TRBV6-3 and J is TRBJ2-1, with 7 bases identical to TRBD2. V was clipped by 6 bases and J by 3 bases; unmatched bases: 8. This CDR3 contains 15 residues. Germline assignment: CDR1 MNHEY and CDR2 SVGEGT. CDR3 residues: CASRFTGGSYNEQFF. Here the CDR3 DNA reads TGTGCCAGCAGATTTACAGGCGGGAGCTACAATGAGCAGTTCTTC.

This clonotype turned up a few times. The J gene is TRBJ1-5, the V gene TRBV28; 8 bases line up with TRBD1. The junction had 2 bases not matched to a gene; V was cut back by 4 bases and J by 0 bases. This CDR3 is built from 15 residues. In germline, CDR1 is MDHEN, CDR2 SYDVKM. The CDR3 spells CASSSDRDSNQPQHF. Here the CDR3 DNA reads TGTGCCAGCAGTTCGGACAGGGATAGCAATCAGCCCCAGCATTTT.

This clonotype showed up just a few times. The V and J genes are TRBV20-1 and TRBJ2-1, with TRBD2 identical over 10 bases. CDR1 is DFQATT, CDR2 SNEGSKA, per germline (reference sequence). V lost 4 bases and J lost 0; bases outside the gene matches: 9. The CDR3 covers 17 residues. The CDR3 nucleotides are TGCAGTGCTACCCTAGCGGGAGTTGTGAGCTCCTACAATGAGCAGTTCTTC. It specifies CSATLAGVVSSYNEQFF.

This chain uses TRBV3-1 with TRBJ2-2; D is unresolved. V lost 1 base, J lost 8 bases, and 5 bases lay in between. Looked up from germline, CDR1 is LGHDT and CDR2 is YNNKEL (reference sequence). The CDR3 extends over 12 amino acids. In nucleotides, the CDR3 is TGTGCCAGCAGCCAAGTAACGGGGGAGCTGTTTTTT. Its translation is CASSQVTGELFF.

This clonotype was detected only a few times. V and J are TRBV7-6 and TRBJ2-1; 10 bases align to TRBD2. There are 16 residues in the CDR3. Trimming cost V 7 bases and J 4 bases; bases outside gene matches: 10. From germline, CDR1 is SGHVS and CDR2 FNYEAQ. In nucleotides, the CDR3 is TGTGCCAGCACGTTGGGAGCGGGGGGGCTTTACAATGAGCAGTTCTTC. Its protein is CASTLGAGGLYNEQFF.

This chain uses TRBV5-1 with TRBJ2-7; 11 bases align to TRBD2. This CDR3 contains 16 residues. Germline lookup yields CDR1 SGHRS and CDR2 YFSETQ. J lost 2 bases, V lost 0 bases, and 4 bases had no gene match. The CDR3: CASSLGGTSGTYEQYF. CDR3 sequence (DNA): TGCGCCAGCAGCTTGGGAGGGACTAGCGGAACCTACGAGCAGTACTTC.